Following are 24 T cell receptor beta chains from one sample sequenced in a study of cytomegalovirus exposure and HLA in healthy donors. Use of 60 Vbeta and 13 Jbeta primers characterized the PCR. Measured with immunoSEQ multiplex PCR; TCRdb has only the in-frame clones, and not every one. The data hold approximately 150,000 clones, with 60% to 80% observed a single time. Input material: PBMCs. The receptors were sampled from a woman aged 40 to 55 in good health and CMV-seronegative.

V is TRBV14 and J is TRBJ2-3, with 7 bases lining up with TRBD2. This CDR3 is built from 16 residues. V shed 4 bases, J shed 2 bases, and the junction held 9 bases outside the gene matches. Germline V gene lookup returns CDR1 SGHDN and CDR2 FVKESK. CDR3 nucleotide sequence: TGTGCCAGCAGCCGGCAAGCGGGACCCCACACAGATACGCAGTATTTT. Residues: CASSRQAGPHTDTQYF.

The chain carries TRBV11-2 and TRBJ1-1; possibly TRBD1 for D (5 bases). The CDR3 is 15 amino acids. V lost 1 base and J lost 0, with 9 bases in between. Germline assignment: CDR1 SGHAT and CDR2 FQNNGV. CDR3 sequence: CASSLGQNMNTEAFF. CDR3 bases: TGTGCCAGCAGCTTAGGACAGAACATGAACACTGAAGCTTTCTTT.

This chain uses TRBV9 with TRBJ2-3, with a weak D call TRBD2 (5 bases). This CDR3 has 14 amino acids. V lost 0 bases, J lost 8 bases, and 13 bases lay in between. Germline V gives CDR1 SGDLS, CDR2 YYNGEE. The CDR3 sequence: CASSVAGGKATQYF. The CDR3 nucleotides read TGTGCCAGCAGCGTAGCTGGAGGCAAGGCTACGCAGTATTTT.

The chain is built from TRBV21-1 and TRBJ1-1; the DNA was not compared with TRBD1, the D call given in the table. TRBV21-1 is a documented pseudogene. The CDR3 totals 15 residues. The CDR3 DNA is TGTGCCAGCAGCTTGGACAGGGGGCCCAACACTGAAGCTTTCTTT. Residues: CASSLDRGPNTEAFF.

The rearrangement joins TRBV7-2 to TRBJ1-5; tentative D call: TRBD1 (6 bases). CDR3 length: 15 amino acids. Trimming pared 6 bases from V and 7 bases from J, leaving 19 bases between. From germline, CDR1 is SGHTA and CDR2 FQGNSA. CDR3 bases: TGTGCCAGCAGTTTGGACAGTACGGTAACCCAGCCCCAGCATTTT. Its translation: CASSLDSTVTQPQHF.

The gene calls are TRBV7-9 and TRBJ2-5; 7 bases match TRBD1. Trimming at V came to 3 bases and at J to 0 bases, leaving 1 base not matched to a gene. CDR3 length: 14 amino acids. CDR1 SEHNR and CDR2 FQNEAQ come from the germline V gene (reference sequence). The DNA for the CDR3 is TGTGCCAGCAGCTTCAGGGGGTACCAAGAGACCCAGTACTTC. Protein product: CASSFRGYQETQYF.

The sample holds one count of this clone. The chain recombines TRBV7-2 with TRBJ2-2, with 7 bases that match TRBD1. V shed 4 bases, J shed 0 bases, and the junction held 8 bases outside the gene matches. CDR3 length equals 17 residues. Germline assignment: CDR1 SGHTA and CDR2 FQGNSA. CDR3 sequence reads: CASSSELGQPNTGELFF. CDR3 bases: TGTGCCAGCAGCTCAGAACTGGGACAGCCGAACACCGGGGAGCTGTTTTTT.

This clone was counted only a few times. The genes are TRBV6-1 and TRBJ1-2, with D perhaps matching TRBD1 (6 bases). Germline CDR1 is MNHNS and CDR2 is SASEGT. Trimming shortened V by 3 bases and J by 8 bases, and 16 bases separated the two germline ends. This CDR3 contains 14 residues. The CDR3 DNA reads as TGTGCCAGCAGTGAGGGGAAAGGGGGAAACGGCTACACCTTC. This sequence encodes CASSEGKGGNGYTF.

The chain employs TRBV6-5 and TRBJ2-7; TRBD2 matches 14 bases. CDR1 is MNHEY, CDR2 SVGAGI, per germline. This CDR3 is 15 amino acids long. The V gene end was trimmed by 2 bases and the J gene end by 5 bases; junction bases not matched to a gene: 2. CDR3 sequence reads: CASSYRGLAGDEQYF. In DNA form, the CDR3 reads TGTGCCAGCAGTTACCGGGGACTAGCGGGAGACGAGCAGTACTTC.

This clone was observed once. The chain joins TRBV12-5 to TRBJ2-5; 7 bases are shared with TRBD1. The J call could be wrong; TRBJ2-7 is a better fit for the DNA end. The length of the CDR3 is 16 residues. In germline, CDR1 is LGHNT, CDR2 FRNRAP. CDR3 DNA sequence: TGTGCTAGTGGTTTGGTACTGAGGCAGGGGGCCTACGAGCAGTACTTC. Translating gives CASGLVLRQGAYEQYF.

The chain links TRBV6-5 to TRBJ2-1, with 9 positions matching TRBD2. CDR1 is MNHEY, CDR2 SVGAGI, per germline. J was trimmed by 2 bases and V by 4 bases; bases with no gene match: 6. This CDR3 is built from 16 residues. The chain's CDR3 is CASSSRIAGAYNEQFF. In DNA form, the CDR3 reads TGTGCCAGCAGTTCACGGATAGCGGGGGCCTACAATGAGCAGTTCTTC.

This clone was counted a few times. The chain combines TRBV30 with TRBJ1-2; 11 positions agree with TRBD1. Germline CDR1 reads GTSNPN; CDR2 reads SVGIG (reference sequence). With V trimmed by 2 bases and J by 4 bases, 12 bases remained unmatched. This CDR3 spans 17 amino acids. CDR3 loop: CAWSPPGQGGPTYGYTF. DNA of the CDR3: TGTGCCTGGAGTCCCCCGGGACAGGGGGGACCTACCTATGGCTACACCTTC.

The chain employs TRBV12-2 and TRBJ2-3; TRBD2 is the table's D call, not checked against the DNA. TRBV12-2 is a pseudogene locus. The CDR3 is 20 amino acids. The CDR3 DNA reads TGTGCAAGTCGACCCCCTATGGGACTAGGTCTGGGGTTGCGAACAGATACGCAGTATTTT. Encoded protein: CASRPPMGLGLGLRTDTQYF.

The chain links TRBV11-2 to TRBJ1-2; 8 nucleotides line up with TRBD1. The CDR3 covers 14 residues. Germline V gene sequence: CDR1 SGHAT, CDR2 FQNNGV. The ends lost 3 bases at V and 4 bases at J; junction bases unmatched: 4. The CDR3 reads CASSFDRGGYGYTF. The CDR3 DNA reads TGTGCCAGCAGCTTCGACAGGGGTGGCTATGGCTACACCTTC. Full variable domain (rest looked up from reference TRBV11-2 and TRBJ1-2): EAGVAQSPRYKIIEKRQSVAFWCNPISGHATLYWYQQILGQGPKLLIQFQNNGVVDDSQLPKDRFSAERLKGVDSTLKIQPAKLEDSAVYLCASSFDRGGYGYTFGSGTRLTVV.

CDR3 sequence reads: CASRYDRNTGELFF. The CDR3 DNA follows: TGTGCCAGCAGATATGACAGGAACACCGGGGAGCTGTTTTTT. V gene TRBV2 combines with J gene TRBJ2-2, with a weak D call TRBD1 (5 bases). Germline V gene lookup returns CDR1 SNHLY and CDR2 FYNNEI. The CDR3 is made up of 14 amino acids. V was shortened by 6 bases and J by 1 base, with 9 bases between the two germline ends. Full variable domain (rest looked up from reference TRBV2 and TRBJ2-2): EPEVTQTPSHQVTQMGQEVILRCVPISNHLYFYWYRQILGQKVEFLVSFYNNEISEKSEIFDDQFSVERPDGSNFTLKIRSTKLEDSAMYFCASRYDRNTGELFFGEGSRLTVL.

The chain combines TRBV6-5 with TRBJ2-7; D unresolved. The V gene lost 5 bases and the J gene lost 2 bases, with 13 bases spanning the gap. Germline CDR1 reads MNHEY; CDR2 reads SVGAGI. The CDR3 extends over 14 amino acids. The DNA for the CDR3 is TGTGCCAGCAGTGAAGTGGCAGAAGCCTACGAGCAGTACTTC. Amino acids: CASSEVAEAYEQYF.

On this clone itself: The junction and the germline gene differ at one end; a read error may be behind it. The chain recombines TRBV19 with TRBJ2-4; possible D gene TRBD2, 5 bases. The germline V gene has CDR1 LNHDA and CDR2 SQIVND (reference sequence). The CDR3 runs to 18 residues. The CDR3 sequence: CASSMVVEVRIAKNSQYF. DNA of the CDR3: TGTGCCAGTAGTATGGTAGTGGAGGTGAGGATAGCCAAAAACAGTCAGTACTTC.

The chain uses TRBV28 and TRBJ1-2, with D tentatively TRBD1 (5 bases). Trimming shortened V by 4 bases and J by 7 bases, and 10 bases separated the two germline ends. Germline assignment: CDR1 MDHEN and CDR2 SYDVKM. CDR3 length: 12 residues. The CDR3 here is CASSSGGSGYTF. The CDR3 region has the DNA TGTGCCAGCAGTTCGGGGGGTTCTGGCTACACCTTC.

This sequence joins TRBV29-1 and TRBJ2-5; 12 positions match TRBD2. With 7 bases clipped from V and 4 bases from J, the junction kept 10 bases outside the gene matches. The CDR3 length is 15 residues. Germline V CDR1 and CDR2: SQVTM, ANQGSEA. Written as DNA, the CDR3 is TGCAGCGCCACGCTAGCGGGAGGGCCAGGAGAGACCCAGTACTTC. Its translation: CSATLAGGPGETQYF.

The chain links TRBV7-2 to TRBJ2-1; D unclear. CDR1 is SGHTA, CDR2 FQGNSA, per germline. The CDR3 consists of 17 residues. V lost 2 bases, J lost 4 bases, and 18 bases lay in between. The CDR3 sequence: CASSLIGGTSLYNEQFF. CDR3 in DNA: TGTGCCAGCAGCTTAATAGGCGGAACCTCTCTTTACAATGAGCAGTTCTTC.

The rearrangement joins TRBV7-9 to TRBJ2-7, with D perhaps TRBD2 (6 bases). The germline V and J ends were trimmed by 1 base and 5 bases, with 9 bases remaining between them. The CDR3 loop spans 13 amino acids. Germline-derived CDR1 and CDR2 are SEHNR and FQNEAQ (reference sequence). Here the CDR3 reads CASSLGGVDEQYF. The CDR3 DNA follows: TGTGCCAGCAGCTTAGGGGGGGTAGACGAGCAGTACTTC.

This CDR3 is CASSATGDYGYTF. The CDR3 nucleotides are TGTGCCAGCAGCGCGACAGGGGACTATGGCTACACCTTC. The V gene is TRBV9, the J gene TRBJ1-2; 8 bases map to TRBD1. The V and J ends lost 3 bases and 3 bases, in that order; junction bases with no gene match: 1. The CDR3 spans 13 residues. Germline CDR1 SGDLS, CDR2 YYNGEE. Using reference TRBV9 and TRBJ1-2 for the parts outside the CDR3, the full variable domain is DSGVTQTPKHLITATGQRVTLRCSPRSGDLSVYWYQQSLDQGLQFLIQYYNGEERAKGNILERFSAQQFPDLHSELNLSSLELGDSALYFCASSATGDYGYTFGSGTRLTVV.

The CDR3 DNA reads as TGTGCCAGCAGTGAACCCGGGGATAACTACGAGCAGTACTTC. Translating it yields CASSEPGDNYEQYF. The V gene is TRBV25-1, the J gene TRBJ2-7; tentatively, D is TRBD2 (5 bases). Trimming took 2 bases from V and 3 from J, leaving 11 bases between them. Germline lookup yields CDR1 MGHDK and CDR2 SYGVNS. This CDR3 is 14 amino acids long.

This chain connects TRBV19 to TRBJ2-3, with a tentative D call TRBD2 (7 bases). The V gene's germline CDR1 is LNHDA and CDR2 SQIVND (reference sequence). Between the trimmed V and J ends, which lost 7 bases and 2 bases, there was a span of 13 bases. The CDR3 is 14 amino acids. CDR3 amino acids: CASTRGPNTDTQYF. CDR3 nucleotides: TGTGCCAGTACGCGGGGGCCTAACACAGATACGCAGTATTTT.